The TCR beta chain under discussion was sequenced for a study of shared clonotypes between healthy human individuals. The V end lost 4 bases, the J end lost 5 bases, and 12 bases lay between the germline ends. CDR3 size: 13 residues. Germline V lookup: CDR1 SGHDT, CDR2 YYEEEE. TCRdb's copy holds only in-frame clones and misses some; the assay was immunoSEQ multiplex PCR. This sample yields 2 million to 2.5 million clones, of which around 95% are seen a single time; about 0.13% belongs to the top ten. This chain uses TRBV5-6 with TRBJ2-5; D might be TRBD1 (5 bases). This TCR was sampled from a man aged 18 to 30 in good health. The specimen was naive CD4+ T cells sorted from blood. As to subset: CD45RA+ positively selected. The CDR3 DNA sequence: TGTGCCAGCAGCCAAGTCTCAGGGGAGACCCAGTACTTC. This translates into CASSQVSGETQYF.